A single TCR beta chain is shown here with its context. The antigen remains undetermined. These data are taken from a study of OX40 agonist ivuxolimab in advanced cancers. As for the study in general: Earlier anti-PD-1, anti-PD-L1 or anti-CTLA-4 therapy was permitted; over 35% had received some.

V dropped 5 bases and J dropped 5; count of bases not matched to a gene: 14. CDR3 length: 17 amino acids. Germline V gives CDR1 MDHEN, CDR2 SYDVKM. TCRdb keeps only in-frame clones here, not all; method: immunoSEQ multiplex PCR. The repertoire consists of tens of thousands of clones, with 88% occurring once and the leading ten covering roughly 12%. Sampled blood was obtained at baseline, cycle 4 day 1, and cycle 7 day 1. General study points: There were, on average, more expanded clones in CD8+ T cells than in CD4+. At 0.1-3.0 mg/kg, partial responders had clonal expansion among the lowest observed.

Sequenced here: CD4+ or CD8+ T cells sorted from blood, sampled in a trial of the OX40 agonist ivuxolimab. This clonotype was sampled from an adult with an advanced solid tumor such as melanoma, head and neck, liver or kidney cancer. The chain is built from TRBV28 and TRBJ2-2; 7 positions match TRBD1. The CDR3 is CASSPRQPDRNTGELFF. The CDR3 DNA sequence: TGTGCCAGCAGTCCCCGGCAACCGGACAGGAATACCGGGGAGCTGTTTTTT.